This T cell receptor (beta chain) is from a study of cytomegalovirus exposure and HLA in healthy donors. Study as a whole: The study placed around 80% of its 398 genotyped donors in the Caucasian-associated ancestry cluster.

Of note for this clone: Its specificity is unknown.

CDR1 is LNHDA and CDR2 is SQIVND in the germline V gene (reference sequence). The V gene end was trimmed by 5 bases and the J gene end by 2 bases; junction bases not matched to a gene: 7. The CDR3 extends over 15 amino acids. General study results and limits: Using a false discovery rate of 0.05, a later analysis showed that around 16,000 TCR beta sequences were associated with HLA alleles. For most subjects, TCR beta sequences were reported to predict HLA-A and HLA-B alleles with accuracy.

PCR amplification relied on 60 Vbeta primers (plus 13 Jbeta primers). Produced via immunoSEQ multiplex PCR; TCRdb's table is partial and in-frame only. Here the sample spans around 130,000 clones, around four fifths being singletons. This receptor was obtained from a man in his thirties or forties in good health and CMV-seronegative. This chain links TRBV19 with TRBJ2-7, with TRBD2 matching 9 bases. The sample consisted of PBMCs. The CDR3 DNA reads TGTGCCAGTAGTTGGGGTAGCGGGAGTCCCTACGAGCAGTACTTC. This encodes CASSWGSGSPYEQYF.